This T cell receptor (beta chain) stems from a study of CD8 T cells in Susac syndrome. The V gene's germline CDR1 is LGHNA and CDR2 YSLEER. This CDR3 is built from 16 residues. The V gene lost 1 base and the J gene lost 7 bases, with 16 bases spanning the gap. RNA totalling roughly 0.45 to 1 ug underwent reverse transcription with random hexamers. The method of amplification for TCR beta CDR3 was immunoSEQ multiplex PCR, covering 54 Vbeta and 13 Jbeta. MiXCR, run by TCRdb on the immunoSEQ multiplex PCR reads, gives a single entry per CDR3 protein. Seen here are some 190,000 distinct CDR3 sequences, approximately 94% observed once, and the top ten hold 0.15% to 0.2%. The authors sequenced TCR beta from blood CD8+ and CD4+ T cells. TEMRA cells underwent FACS enrichment and CD8+ and CD4+ T cells underwent negative isolation. In this sample, this clonotype turned up once. Its specificity is not known. Whole-study results and caveats: Individuals included in the TCR sequencing and HLA analysis were acknowledged by the study to be relatively few in number.

The chain links TRBV4-3 to TRBJ1-4; weak D call: TRBD1 (6 bases). Sequenced sample: CD4+ T cells from PBMCs. The TCR originated in a human donor with Susac syndrome. The CDR3 loop is CASSQGQQGGGEKLFF. The DNA for the CDR3 is TGCGCCAGCAGCCAAGGCCAACAGGGAGGGGGTGAAAAACTGTTTTTT.